Reported below is one T cell receptor beta chain. Its antigen is unidentified. Indicated time point: baseline pretreatment blood. Treatment specified: 15 Gy SBRT to primary tumor, nephrectomy 4 weeks later. Radiation-treated patients gave blood at baseline, week 2 and week 4. The tumor was a clear cell renal cell carcinoma. The sample originates from a study of radiation and T cells in renal cell carcinoma. Overall study results and limits: No pretreatment tumor biopsies were available for baseline clonotypes. In blood, top tumor clones expanded by 2 weeks, shrinking by 4.

Measured with immunoSEQ multiplex PCR; TCRdb has only the in-frame clones, and not every one. The data contain over 120,000 clones, approximately 90% of them singletons. Here the sequenced sample was blood, taken from a patient whose treatment included radiotherapy and nephrectomy. The receptor comes from a woman aged 45-65 years with renal cell carcinoma.

The CDR3 nucleotides read TGTGCCAGCAATTCCCCGGCGTCCGGAAACACCATATATTTT. Its translation: CASNSPASGNTIYF. The chain links TRBV6-6 to TRBJ1-3; D is unclear. V lost 7 bases to trimming and J lost 4 bases, with 14 bases between them. The CDR3 has 14 residues. Germline CDR1 reads MNHNY; CDR2 reads SVGAGI (reference sequence).